A selection of T cell receptor beta chains follows, all from one sample in a study of cytomegalovirus exposure and HLA in healthy donors. Generated by immunoSEQ multiplex PCR, the TCRdb table keeps only in-frame clones and is missing some. This sample yields around 180,000 clones, of which roughly 85% are seen a single time; 1% belongs to the top ten. Sequencing used PBMCs. The receptors were sampled from a boy aged 2 to 10 in good health and CMV-seronegative. The CDR3 runs from the conserved cysteine through the conserved F or W. The order of the fields is D gene, V gene, clone size, J gene, CDR3 protein, CDR3 DNA. The D gene is left open where the match is weak. Size values are once, few and many counts, or a class for expanded clones, and some rows have none.

TRBD1,TRBV28,once,TRBJ1-2,CASSLCMTGWTSYGYTF,TGTGCCAGCAGTTTATGTATGACAGGGTGGACGAGCTATGGCTACACCTTC
TRBD1,TRBV6-1,NA,TRBJ1-6,CASSETGTGSPLHF,TGTGCCAGCAGTGAAACCGGGACAGGGTCACCCCTCCACTTT
TRBD2,TRBV27,NA,TRBJ2-1,CASRPSSGGYNEQFF,TGTGCCAGCAGACCCTCTAGCGGGGGATACAATGAGCAGTTCTTC
TRBD1,TRBV2,NA,TRBJ2-7,CASSVGQGPYEQYF,TGTGCCAGCAGTGTGGGACAGGGGCCCTACGAGCAGTACTTC
NA,TRBV19,once,TRBJ1-4,CASSGPGSEKLFF,TGTGCCAGTAGTGGACCCGGGAGTGAAAAACTGTTTTTT
TRBD1,TRBV27,few,TRBJ1-4,CASSRWTGAGEKLFF,TGTGCCAGCAGTAGGTGGACAGGGGCAGGAGAAAAACTGTTTTTT
TRBD2,TRBV27,NA,TRBJ2-1,CASRVAGGHEQFF,TGTGCCAGCAGAGTAGCGGGGGGCCATGAGCAGTTCTTC
NA,TRBV6-6,NA,TRBJ1-6,CASPESRTVVSPLHF,TGTGCCAGCCCCGAATCCCGGACAGTTGTCTCACCCCTCCACTTT
TRBD2,TRBV2,NA,TRBJ2-5,CASSGTSGMGGTQYF,TGTGCCAGCAGTGGGACTAGCGGGATGGGGGGGACCCAGTACTTC
NA,TRBV2,NA,TRBJ1-1,CASKLTGIAFF,TGTGCCAGCAAGCTAACAGGGATTGCTTTCTTT
NA,TRBV28,NA,TRBJ2-7,CASSLQGLDSYEQYF,TGTGCCAGCAGTTTACAGGGATTGGATTCCTACGAGCAGTACTTC
TRBD2,TRBV9,NA,TRBJ2-7,CASSDGTRRAF,TGTGCCAGCAGCGATGGGACTAGGCGCGCCTTC
NA,TRBV12-5,NA,TRBJ1-1,CASLRPGGDTEAFF,TGTGCTAGCCTCCGTCCCGGGGGGGACACTGAAGCTTTCTTT
TRBD1,TRBV2,NA,TRBJ1-6,CASSVDRSYNSPLHF,TGTGCCAGCAGCGTGGACAGGAGCTATAATTCACCCCTCCACTTT
NA,TRBV28,NA,TRBJ1-2,CASHPPRAGDTPDGYTF,TGTGCCAGCCATCCACCCCGGGCCGGGGATACTCCGGATGGCTACACCTTC
TRBD1,TRBV5-1,few,TRBJ2-2,CASSLATGGHTGELFF,TGCGCCAGCAGCTTGGCCACAGGGGGGCACACCGGGGAGCTGTTTTTT
NA,TRBV6-1,NA,TRBJ2-7,CATQGEVSSYEQYF,TGTGCCACCCAGGGGGAGGTAAGCTCCTACGAGCAGTACTTC
TRBD1,TRBV4-1,NA,TRBJ2-5,CASSMGQGRETQYF,TGCGCCAGCAGTATGGGACAGGGGAGAGAGACCCAGTACTTC
NA,TRBV5-1,NA,TRBJ2-1,CASSLGGTGEYNEQFF,TGCGCCAGCAGCTTGGGAGGGACGGGGGAATACAATGAGCAGTTCTTC
NA,TRBV2,once,TRBJ1-1,CARTGVREGTEAFF,TGTGCTAGGACGGGGGTAAGAGAAGGCACTGAAGCTTTCTTT
TRBD2,TRBV11-2,NA,TRBJ2-5,CASRLGGGETQYF,TGTGCCAGCAGACTGGGCGGGGGAGAGACCCAGTACTTC
TRBD2,TRBV5-4,few,TRBJ2-3,CASSHSGGGSSTDTQYF,TGTGCCAGCAGCCATTCTGGCGGGGGTTCTAGCACAGATACGCAGTATTTT
NA,TRBV14,NA,TRBJ1-2,CASSQGAGEPYGYTF,TGTGCCAGCAGCCAAGGGGCAGGGGAACCCTATGGCTACACCTTC
TRBD2,TRBV5-6,NA,TRBJ2-7,CASSRGGSYEQYF,TGTGCCAGCAGCCGCGGGGGGTCCTACGAGCAGTACTTC
NA,TRBV15,once,TRBJ1-5,CATSRERDTSSNQPQHF,TGTGCCACCAGCAGAGAACGGGACACCTCTAGCAATCAGCCCCAGCATTTT
TRBD2,TRBV6-5,NA,TRBJ2-1,CASSPNRLAGNEQFF,TGTGCCAGCAGCCCCAACCGACTAGCGGGCAATGAGCAGTTCTTC
TRBD1,TRBV28,once,TRBJ2-1,CASSSGTGKGEGGSYNEQFF,TGTGCCAGCAGCTCGGGGACAGGGAAGGGGGAGGGAGGGTCCTACAATGAGCAGTTCTTC
NA,TRBV5-1,NA,TRBJ2-1,CASSFGSTYNEQFF,TGCGCCAGCAGCTTTGGCAGTACCTACAATGAGCAGTTCTTC
NA,TRBV6-4,NA,TRBJ1-2,CASSDFPLRSGGGYTF,TGTGCCAGCAGTGACTTTCCCCTGAGGTCTGGAGGTGGCTACACCTTC
TRBD2,TRBV6-6,NA,TRBJ2-5,CASSLSGSGETQYF,TGTGCCAGCAGTCTTAGCGGGAGTGGAGAGACCCAGTACTTC
NA,TRBV4-2,NA,TRBJ2-1,CASSPRSGSLYNEQFF,TGTGCCAGCAGCCCCCGGTCGGGATCCCTCTACAATGAGCAGTTCTTC
NA,TRBV5-4,NA,TRBJ2-5,CASSSLASETQYF,TGTGCCAGCAGCTCTCTAGCTTCCGAGACCCAGTACTTC
NA,TRBV30,NA,TRBJ2-5,CAWRRGTAETQYF,TGTGCCTGGCGTCGGGGTACCGCCGAGACCCAGTACTTC
TRBD2,TRBV28,NA,TRBJ2-7,CASSLRSSGRARYEQYF,TGTGCCAGCAGTTTAAGGTCTAGCGGGAGGGCCCGGTACGAGCAGTACTTC
TRBD1,TRBV28,NA,TRBJ1-6,CASSLWDRGTPLHF,TGTGCCAGCAGTTTATGGGACAGGGGTACCCCCCTCCACTTT
NA,TRBV7-8,once,TRBJ1-1,CASSFWEMNTEAFF,TGTGCCAGCAGCTTTTGGGAGATGAACACTGAAGCTTTCTTT
NA,TRBV28,NA,TRBJ1-5,CAGQGRGLNQPQHF,TGTGCCGGCCAGGGGAGGGGACTCAATCAGCCCCAGCATTTT
NA,TRBV4-1,NA,TRBJ2-7,CASSQGGYEQYF,TGCGCCAGCAGCCAGGGAGGCTACGAGCAGTACTTC
TRBD2,TRBV28,NA,TRBJ2-1,CASSGVSGTDVYNEQFF,TGTGCCAGCAGTGGGGTGAGCGGGACCGATGTATACAATGAGCAGTTCTTC